This T cell receptor (beta chain) derives from a study of CD8 T cells in Susac syndrome (dated by TCRdb to the late 2010s). For the study in its entirety: Repertoire sequencing was used to test whether CD8+ T cell activation and differentiation in Susac syndrome was antigen driven. The study compared CD8+ T cell repertoire clonality among eleven to twelve healthy donors, some 14 Susac syndrome patients and some 16 multiple sclerosis patients.

This clonotype is a singleton in its sample. Its binding antigen is unknown. The input lacks base qualities; no much larger clone sits a single base away. Support from one read is weak. RNA was extracted using the RNeasy kit, and roughly 0.5 to 1 ug of the RNA was reverse transcribed with random hexamers. The immunoSEQ multiplex PCR assay, which covers 54 Vbeta and 13 Jbeta segments, was used to amplify TCR beta CDR3 regions. To correct PCR amplification bias, a synthetic template baseline was used for both primer optimization and computational correction. Per the source publication's procedure: Only productive sequences were kept, with reads annotated to V, D and J genes according to IMGT and analyzed in immunoSEQ Analyzer. Clonality was calculated as one minus the Shannon entropy normalized by log2 of the number of productive unique sequences. For each patient and control, public and private clones were evaluated within the 100 most prevalent clones. A clone was defined as Susac-specific if it was absent from the healthy and MS cohorts, from 950 to 1,300 published viral clones and from other ImmuneACCESS disease sequences. The raw public data were reprocessed by TCRdb itself: fastp quality trimming at Q25, MiXCR clonotype calling, in-frame beta chains only. Every CDR3 protein is listed once, alongside the most common genes and DNA of its rows. The V and J calls, along with clone size, are taken from TCRdb and not from the paper's own processing. Counted in this sample were around 130,000 distinct CDR3 sequences; under 95% of them appeared once. The ten largest clones represent 0.24% of the sample.

Peripheral blood CD8+ and CD4+ T cells from healthy donors, Susac syndrome patients and multiple sclerosis patients were profiled by high-throughput TCR beta sequencing. The multiple sclerosis controls were treatment-naive patients whose relapsing-remitting disease, either stable or active, fulfilled the revised McDonald criteria. Bulk CD8+ and CD4+ T cells were purified magnetically by negative isolation, whereas CD8+ TEMRA cells were enriched by FACS. Blood was collected in EDTA tubes and processed within 24 hours, with PBMCs isolated through density gradient centrifugation. PBMCs destined for TCR sequencing were cryopreserved in liquid nitrogen and later thawed in a 37 °C water bath. Purity of sorted or isolated CD4+, CD8+ and CD8+ TEMRA cells was at least 90%. The junction carries 16 bases between V and J, which are trimmed by 5 bases and 8 bases respectively. Via the germline V gene (reference sequence), CDR1 is MNHNY and CDR2 SVGAGI. Counted from cysteine to phenylalanine, this CDR3 has 14 amino acids. Of all the DNA, just the CDR3 is kept, 42 bases in frame from base 1.

General study outcomes and caveats: The number of individuals in the TCR sequencing and HLA analysis was acknowledged as relatively small.

This receptor was identified in a human donor with multiple sclerosis. Sequencing was done on a sample of CD8+ T cells from PBMCs. This receptor chain uses TRBV6-6 and TRBJ1-5; the D gene is possibly TRBD1, with 6 bases matching. CDR3 sequence: CASSIRGRKEPQHF. The DNA sequence is TGTGCCAGCAGTATCAGGGGCCGTAAGGAGCCCCAGCATTTT.